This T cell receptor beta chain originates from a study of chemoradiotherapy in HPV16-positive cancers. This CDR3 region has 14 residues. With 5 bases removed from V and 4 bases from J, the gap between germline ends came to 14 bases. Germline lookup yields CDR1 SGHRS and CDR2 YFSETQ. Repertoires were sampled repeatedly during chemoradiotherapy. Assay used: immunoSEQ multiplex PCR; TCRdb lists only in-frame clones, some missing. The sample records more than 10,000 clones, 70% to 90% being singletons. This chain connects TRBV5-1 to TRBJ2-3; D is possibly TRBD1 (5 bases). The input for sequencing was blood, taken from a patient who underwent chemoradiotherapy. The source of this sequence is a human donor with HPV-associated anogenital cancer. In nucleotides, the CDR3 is TGCGCCAGCAGTCGCGACCAGGGATCAGATACGCAGTATTTT. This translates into CASSRDQGSDTQYF.